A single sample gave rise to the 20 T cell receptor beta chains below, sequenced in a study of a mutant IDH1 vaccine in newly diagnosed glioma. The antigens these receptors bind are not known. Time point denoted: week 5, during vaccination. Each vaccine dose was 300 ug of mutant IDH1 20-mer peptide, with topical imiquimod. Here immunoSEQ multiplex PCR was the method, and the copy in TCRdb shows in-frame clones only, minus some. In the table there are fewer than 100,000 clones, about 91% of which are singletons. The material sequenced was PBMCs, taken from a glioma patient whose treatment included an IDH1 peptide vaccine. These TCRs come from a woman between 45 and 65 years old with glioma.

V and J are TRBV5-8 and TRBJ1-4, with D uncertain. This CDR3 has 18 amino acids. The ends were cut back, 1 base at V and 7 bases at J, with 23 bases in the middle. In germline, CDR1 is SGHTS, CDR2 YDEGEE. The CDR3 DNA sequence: TGTGCCAGCAGCTTGTCCGCGACCGGGCGGACCAAAGTTGAAAAACTGTTTTTT. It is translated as CASSLSATGRTKVEKLFF. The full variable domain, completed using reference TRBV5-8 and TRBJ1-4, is EAGVTQSPTHLIKTRGQQATLRCSPISGHTSVYWYQQALGLGLQFLLWYDEGEERNRGNFPPRFSGRQFPNYSSELNVNALELEDSALYLCASSLSATGRTKVEKLFFGSGTQLSVL.

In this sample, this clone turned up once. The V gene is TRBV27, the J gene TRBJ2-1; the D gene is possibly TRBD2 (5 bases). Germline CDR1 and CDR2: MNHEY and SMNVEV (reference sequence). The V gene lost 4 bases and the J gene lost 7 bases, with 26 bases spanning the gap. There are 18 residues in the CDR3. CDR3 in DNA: TGTGCCAGCAGTTCCCGCCTATTTGCGAGGACTTCTCCTAATGAGCAGTTCTTC. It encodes CASSSRLFARTSPNEQFF.

The CDR3 nucleotides read TGTGCCAGCAGCGTAACCCCCACTAGCGGGAGAGGGGAGCTGTTTTTT. Translation gives CASSVTPTSGRGELFF. The gene calls are TRBV9 and TRBJ2-2, with 11 bases fitting TRBD2. The V gene's germline CDR1 is SGDLS and CDR2 YYNGEE. The CDR3 sequence is 16 residues long. J was trimmed by 8 bases and V by 1 base; bases with no gene match: 7.

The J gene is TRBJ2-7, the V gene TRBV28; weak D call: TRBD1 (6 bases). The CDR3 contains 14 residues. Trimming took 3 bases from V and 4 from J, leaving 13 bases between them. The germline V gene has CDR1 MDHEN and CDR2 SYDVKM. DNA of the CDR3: TGTGCCAGCAGTTTCCAGGACAGAAGATACGAGCAGTACTTC. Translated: CASSFQDRRYEQYF.

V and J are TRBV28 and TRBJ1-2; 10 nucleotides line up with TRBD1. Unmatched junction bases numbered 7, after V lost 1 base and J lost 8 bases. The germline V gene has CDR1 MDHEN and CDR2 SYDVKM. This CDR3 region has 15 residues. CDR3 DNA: TGTGCCAGCAGTTTATCAAGGGACAGGGGCCGAGGCTACACCTTC. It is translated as CASSLSRDRGRGYTF.

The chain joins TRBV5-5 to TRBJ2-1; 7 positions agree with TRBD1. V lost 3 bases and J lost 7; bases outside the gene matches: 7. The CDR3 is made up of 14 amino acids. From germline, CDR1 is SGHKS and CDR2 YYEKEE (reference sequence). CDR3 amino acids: CASSSDRVGNEQFF. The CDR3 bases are TGTGCCAGCAGCTCAGACAGGGTTGGAAATGAGCAGTTCTTC.

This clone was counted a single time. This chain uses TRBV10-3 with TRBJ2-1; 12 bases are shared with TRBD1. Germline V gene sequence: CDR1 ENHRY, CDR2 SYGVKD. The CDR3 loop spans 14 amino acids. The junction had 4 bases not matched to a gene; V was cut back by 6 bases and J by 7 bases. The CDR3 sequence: CAISWGQGANEQFF. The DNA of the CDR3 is TGTGCCATCAGCTGGGGACAGGGGGCGAATGAGCAGTTCTTC.

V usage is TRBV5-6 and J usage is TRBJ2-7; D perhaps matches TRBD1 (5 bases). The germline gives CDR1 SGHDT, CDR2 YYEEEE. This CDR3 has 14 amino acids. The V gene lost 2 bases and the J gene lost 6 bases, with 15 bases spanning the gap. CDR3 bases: TGTGCCAGCAGCTTAGGGGTTCGTTGGGGCGAGCAGTACTTC. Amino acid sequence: CASSLGVRWGEQYF. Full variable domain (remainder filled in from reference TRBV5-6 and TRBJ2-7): DAGVTQSPTHLIKTRGQQVTLRCSPKSGHDTVSWYQQALGQGPQFIFQYYEEEERQRGNFPDRFSGHQFPNYSSELNVNALLLGDSALYLCASSLGVRWGEQYFGPGTRLTVT.

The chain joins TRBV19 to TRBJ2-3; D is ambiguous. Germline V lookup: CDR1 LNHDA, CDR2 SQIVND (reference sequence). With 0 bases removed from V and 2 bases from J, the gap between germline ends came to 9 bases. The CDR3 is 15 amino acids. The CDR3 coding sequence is TGTGCCAGTAGTATAGACCCGACCCACACAGATACGCAGTATTTT. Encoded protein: CASSIDPTHTDTQYF. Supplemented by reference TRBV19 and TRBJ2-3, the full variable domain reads DGGITQSPKYLFRKEGQNVTLSCEQNLNHDAMYWYRQDPGQGLRLIYYSQIVNDFQKGDIAEGYSVSREKKESFPLTVTSAQKNPTAFYLCASSIDPTHTDTQYFGPGTRLTVL.

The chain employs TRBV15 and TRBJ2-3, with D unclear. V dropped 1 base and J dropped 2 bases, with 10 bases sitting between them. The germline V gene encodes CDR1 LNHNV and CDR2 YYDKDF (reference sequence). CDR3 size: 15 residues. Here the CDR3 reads CATSRARGPTDTQYF. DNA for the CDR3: TGTGCCACCAGCAGAGCGAGAGGACCCACAGATACGCAGTATTTT.

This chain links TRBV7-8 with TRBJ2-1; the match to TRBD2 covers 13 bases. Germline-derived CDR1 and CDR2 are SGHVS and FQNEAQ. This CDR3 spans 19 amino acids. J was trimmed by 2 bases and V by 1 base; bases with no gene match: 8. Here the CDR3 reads CASSLVWTSGSLTYNEQFF. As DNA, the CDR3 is TGTGCCAGCAGCTTAGTATGGACTAGCGGGAGTCTGACCTACAATGAGCAGTTCTTC.

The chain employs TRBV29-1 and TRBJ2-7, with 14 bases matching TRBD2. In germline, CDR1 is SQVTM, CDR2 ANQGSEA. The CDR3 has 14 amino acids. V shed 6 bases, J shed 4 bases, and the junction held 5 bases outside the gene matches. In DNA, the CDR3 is TGCAGCGTCGCAAGGACTAGCGGGGGGTACGAGCAGTACTTC. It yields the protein CSVARTSGGYEQYF.

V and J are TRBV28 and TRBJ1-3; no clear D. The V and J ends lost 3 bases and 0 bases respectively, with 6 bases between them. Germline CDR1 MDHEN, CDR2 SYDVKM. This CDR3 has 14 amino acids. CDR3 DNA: TGTGCCAGCAGTTTCTGGTCCTCTGGAAACACCATATATTTT. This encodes CASSFWSSGNTIYF.

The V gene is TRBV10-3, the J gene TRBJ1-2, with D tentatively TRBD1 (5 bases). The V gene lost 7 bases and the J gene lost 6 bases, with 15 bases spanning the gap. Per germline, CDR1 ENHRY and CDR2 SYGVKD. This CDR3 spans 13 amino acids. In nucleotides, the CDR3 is TGTGCCATCAAGGCAGGGAACCGGGATGGCTACACCTTC. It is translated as CAIKAGNRDGYTF.

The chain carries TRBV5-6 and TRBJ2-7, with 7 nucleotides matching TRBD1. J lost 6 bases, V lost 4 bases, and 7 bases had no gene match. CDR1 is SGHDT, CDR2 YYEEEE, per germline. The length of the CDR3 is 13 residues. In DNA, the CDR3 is TGTGCCAGCAGCCCCAGACAGGGAACCGAGCAGTACTTC. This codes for CASSPRQGTEQYF.

The CDR3 sequence: CASSRTGVWGEGNQPQHF. The CDR3 DNA is TGTGCCAGCAGCCGAACAGGGGTTTGGGGAGAGGGCAATCAGCCCCAGCATTTT. The gene calls are TRBV28 and TRBJ1-5; TRBD1 matches at 7 bases. CDR3 size: 18 residues. V was clipped by 6 bases and J by 2 bases; unmatched bases: 16. The V gene's germline CDR1 is MDHEN and CDR2 SYDVKM.

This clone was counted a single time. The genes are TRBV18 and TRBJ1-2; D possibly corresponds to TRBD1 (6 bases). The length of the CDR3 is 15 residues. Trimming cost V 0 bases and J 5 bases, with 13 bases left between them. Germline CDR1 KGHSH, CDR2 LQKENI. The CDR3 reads CASSPPGAGWYGYTF. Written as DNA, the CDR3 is TGTGCCAGCTCACCACCGGGGGCAGGCTGGTATGGCTACACCTTC.

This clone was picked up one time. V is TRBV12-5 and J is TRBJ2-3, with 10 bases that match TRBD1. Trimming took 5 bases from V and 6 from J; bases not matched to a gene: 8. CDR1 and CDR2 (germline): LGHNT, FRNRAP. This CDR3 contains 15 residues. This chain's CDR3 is CASGPGQGVTDTQYF. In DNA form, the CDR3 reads TGTGCTAGTGGTCCTGGACAGGGGGTTACGGATACGCAGTATTTT. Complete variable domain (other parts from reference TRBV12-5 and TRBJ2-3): DARVTQTPRHKVTEMGQEVTMRCQPILGHNTVFWYRQTMMQGLELLAYFRNRAPLDDSGMPKDRFSAEMPDATLATLKIQPSEPRDSAVYFCASGPGQGVTDTQYFGPGTRLTVL.

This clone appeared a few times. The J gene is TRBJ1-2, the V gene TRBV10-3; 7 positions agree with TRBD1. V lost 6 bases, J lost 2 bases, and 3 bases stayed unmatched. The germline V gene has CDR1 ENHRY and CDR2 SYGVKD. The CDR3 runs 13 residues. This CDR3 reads CAIRDRANYGYTF. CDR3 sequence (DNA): TGTGCCATCAGAGACAGGGCGAACTATGGCTACACCTTC.

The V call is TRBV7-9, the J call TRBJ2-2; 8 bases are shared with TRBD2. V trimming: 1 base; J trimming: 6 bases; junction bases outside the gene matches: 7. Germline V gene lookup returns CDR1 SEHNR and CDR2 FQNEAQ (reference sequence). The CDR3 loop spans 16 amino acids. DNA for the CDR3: TGTGCCAGCAGCTTAGTTGCGGCCGGGAGGGCCGGGGAGCTGTTTTTT. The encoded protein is CASSLVAAGRAGELFF.